This T cell receptor (beta chain) comes out of a study of T-cell memory formation after mild COVID-19 (dated by TCRdb to the early 2020s). As for the study more broadly: TCR sequence clusters from the two donors were found to be largely donor specific. In a couple of donors, T-cell clones that expanded and contracted after mild COVID-19 were tracked by sequencing TCRalpha and TCRbeta repertoires over time. Two young, previously healthy adult volunteers made up the cohort, one male and one female.

Sequencing was performed on an Illumina NovaSeq 6000. cDNA libraries for TCRalpha and TCRbeta were prepared by 5'RACE using constant-segment primers, with sample barcodes and unique molecular identifiers added. Trizol reagent was used to extract RNA from every sample. Amplification of the libraries took two PCR steps, and the second step added a second sample barcode plus Illumina TruSeq adapters. Sequencing of the libraries was done on an Illumina NovaSeq, producing 2 x 150 bp paired-end reads. The study's processing was this. Demultiplexing of reads and collapsing into UMI-guided consensus sequences were performed with migec v1.2.7. Using mixcr v2.1.11, UMI consensuses were aligned to TRA and TRB V and J templates and then assembled into clonotypes. Expanded or contracted clonotypes were those called significant by both edgeR and NoisET, with noise models trained on biological replicates. For edgeR calls, the cutoffs were a false discovery rate-adjusted p below 0.01 and a log2 fold-change threshold of 1. As an exploratory analysis of dynamics, max-normalized trajectories of the 1000 most abundant clonotypes were examined with PCA combined with hierarchical clustering. Separately sequenced CD4+ and CD8+ repertoires were used to assign a CD4 or CD8 phenotype to each responding clone. TCRdb applied fastp at Q25 and MiXCR to the public reads, then kept only in-frame beta chains. Rows merge per CDR3 protein into single entries with the most common DNA and genes. TCRdb's processing, not the authors', yielded these V and J calls. Across this sample there are 450,000 to 700,000 distinct CDR3 sequences, with over 15% seen only once. The ten top clones hold 9.5% to 15% of the sample.

Relative to germline, V is 1 base shorter and J is 5 bases shorter, with 11 bases between their ends. Measured from the cysteine to the phenylalanine, the CDR3 is 14 residues long. Only CDR3 DNA remains: 42 bases, in frame from the first base. For CDR1 and CDR2, the germline V gene lists KGHSH and LQKENI. A remark on this clonotype: The antigen this receptor binds is unknown. One base away there is no much larger clone; base qualities are not given.

The research as a whole found: The detection of some responding clones in pre-infection memory suggests that pre-existing cross-reactive memory T cells joined the SARS-CoV-2 response. Clones that contracted from day 15 to 85 showed balanced CD4/CD8 phenotypes, whereas a second wave of clones that expanded from day 15 to 37 leaned towards CD4+. Contracting CD4+ clones appeared mostly in the CM and EM memory subsets, whereas CD8+ clones were enriched in EMRA. SARS-CoV-2 specificity of the second-wave clones peaking on day 37 was not confirmed. The study covered only a couple of mild cases, and larger cohorts including severe cases with pre-infection samples were considered necessary.

Ficoll-Paque density gradient centrifugation was used to isolate PBMCs. The chain couples TRBV18 to TRBJ1-1; no D gene can be assigned with confidence. The receptor was derived from an adult woman who had mild COVID-19 (a few samples of this study predate the infection). The sample titles of this study are shuffled in the database, so cell type and time point are left out; the donor was told from shared clones. Specimen: PBMCs or a T cell subset sorted from them (not recorded which). The nucleotide sequence reads as follows: TGTGCCAGCTCACCACTGGACGTGGGGACTGAAGCTTTCTTT. Its product reads: CASSPLDVGTEAFF.